The 8 T cell receptor beta chains listed next were all sequenced from one sample in a study of T cell repertoires in aging, cancer and after chemotherapy. The template was genomic DNA from peripheral blood, not RNA. A mixed TRB-A/B primer pool amplified rearranged TRB by multiplex touch-down PCR. MiXCR was run by TCRdb on the multiplex PCR reads, yielding one entry per CDR3 protein. Here the sample spans around 13,000 distinct CDR3 sequences, less than 40% being singletons. Sequences were obtained from blood. The source of these receptors is a human donor in good health. The donor label of this sample is uncertain.

By proportion, this clonotype is medium-sized. The V gene is TRBV29-1, the J gene TRBJ1-1, with 8 bases aligning to TRBD1. In germline, CDR1 is SQVTM, CDR2 ANQGSEA. V trimming: 6 bases; J trimming: 7 bases; junction bases outside the gene matches: 7. The CDR3 is 12 amino acids. Here the CDR3 reads CSVDRVVGEAFF. The CDR3 DNA is TGCAGCGTGGACAGGGTGGTGGGTGAAGCTTTCTTT.

This clonotype was found a few times. The chain has TRBV18 and TRBJ1-5; D is ambiguous. There are 12 residues in the CDR3. Germline CDR1 and CDR2: KGHSH and LQKENI. Trimming took off 8 bases at V and 0 bases at J, with 5 bases between the two ends. The CDR3 DNA follows: TGTGCCAGCGCAGATAGCAATCAGCCCCAGCATTTT. Its protein product is CASADSNQPQHF.

The V call is TRBV7-2, the J call TRBJ2-7, with 11 bases aligning to TRBD2. Germline assignment: CDR1 SGHTA and CDR2 FQGNSA. CDR3 size: 15 residues. Germline trimming cut 5 bases from V and 0 bases from J; bases unmatched to any gene: 3. The CDR3 nucleotides read TGTGCCAGCAGCCCGGGACTAGCGGTCTCCTACGAGCAGTACTTC. Translated, it gives CASSPGLAVSYEQYF.

This clonotype is medium-sized. The chain is built from TRBV19 and TRBJ2-1; 9 bases match TRBD2. V shed 1 base and J 4 bases; nucleotides not matched to a gene: 2. From germline, CDR1 is LNHDA and CDR2 SQIVND (reference sequence). This CDR3 region has 15 residues. The CDR3 loop reads CASSIVAGEYNEQFF. Written as DNA, the CDR3 is TGTGCCAGTAGTATAGTAGCGGGGGAGTACAATGAGCAGTTCTTC.

This clonotype was seen a handful of times. The chain links TRBV5-6 to TRBJ2-1; D unresolved. The CDR3 covers 17 residues. Germline lookup yields CDR1 SGHDT and CDR2 YYEEEE. The V and J ends lost 2 bases and 2 bases respectively, with 17 bases between them. The CDR3 is CASSFYSTPNPYNEQFF. In nucleotides, the CDR3 is TGTGCCAGCAGCTTTTACTCGACACCTAACCCCTACAATGAGCAGTTCTTC.

This clonotype has only a few counts. The chain recombines TRBV6-1 with TRBJ1-1; 7 bases align to TRBD1. Trimming at V came to 6 bases and at J to 6 bases, leaving 7 bases not matched to a gene. The germline CDR1 and CDR2 sequences are MNHNS and SASEGT. The CDR3 length is 13 residues. This CDR3 is CASSQNRGPEAFF. CDR3 nucleotide sequence: TGTGCCAGCAGCCAAAACAGGGGTCCTGAAGCTTTCTTT.

V gene TRBV6-4 combines with J gene TRBJ2-3, with TRBD2 matching over 13 bases. CDR1 MRHNA and CDR2 SNTAGT come from the germline V gene. V was pared by 4 bases and J by 4 bases, with 8 bases of the junction left unmatched. The CDR3 runs to 17 residues. This CDR3 reads CASSAAGLAGFADTQYF. The DNA of the CDR3 is TGTGCCAGCAGTGCTGCGGGACTAGCGGGATTTGCAGATACGCAGTATTTT.

V is TRBV12-3 or TRBV12-4 and J is TRBJ2-5, with TRBD2 identical over 13 bases. The CDR3 extends over 15 amino acids. V lost 5 bases, J lost 5 bases, and 5 bases stayed unmatched. In DNA, the CDR3 is TGTGCCAGCAGTCAACTAGCGGGAGGGGAGGAGACCCAGTACTTC. It translates to CASSQLAGGEETQYF.